This T cell receptor beta chain was identified in a study of vaccination effects on CD4 cells after COVID-19. With the ViraFEST assay, the study expanded antigen-specific CD4+ T cells using viral peptide pools, then sequenced them. Isolation of CD4+ T cells took place after approximately ten days of culture. SARS-CoV-2 infected the person between March and December 2020, as confirmed by PCR. This clone was counted a few times. The antigen is not known. Profiling relied on immunoSEQ multiplex PCR, and the TCRdb table lists in-frame clones only, not all of them. The table records 35,000 to 55,000 clones, more than 60% of them present only once. The TCR was taken from a human donor who had a prior SARS-CoV-2 infection. This specimen consisted of CD4+ T cells from PBMCs cultured with a peptide pool, obtained before COVID-19 vaccination.

In DNA form, the CDR3 reads TGTGCCAGCAGTTGGCAACTCTATGGCTACACCTTC. This sequence encodes CASSWQLYGYTF. The rearrangement joins TRBV12-3 or TRBV12-4 to TRBJ1-2; unclear D gene. CDR3 size: 12 residues. The V end lost 4 bases, the J end lost 4 bases, and 7 bases lay between the germline ends.